The T cell receptor beta chain described here comes from a study of OX40 agonist ivuxolimab in advanced cancers. Whole-study context: Each dose-escalation patient presented with hepatocellular carcinoma, melanoma, renal cell or head and neck cancer.

Data came from immunoSEQ multiplex PCR; TCRdb stores just in-frame clones and leaves some out. The data contain more than 50,000 clones, more than 85% of them seen just once; the ten biggest clones take up roughly 12%. V lost 8 bases and J lost 3, with 18 bases in between. Per the germline V gene, CDR1 is LNHDA and CDR2 is SQIVND (reference sequence). The CDR3 is made up of 15 amino acids. Notes on the study in general: Compared with CD4+, CD8+ T cells on average had more expanded clones. Low normalized clonal expansion also occurred in some nonresponding patients. CD4+ and CD8+ blood T cells expanded clonally by week 6 at 0.1 to 3.0 mg/kg.

On this clone itself: Antigen unknown.

The sequence was obtained from an adult with an advanced solid tumor such as melanoma, head and neck, liver or kidney cancer. Sequences were derived from CD4+ or CD8+ T cells sorted from blood, sampled in a trial of the OX40 agonist ivuxolimab. This sequence joins TRBV19 and TRBJ2-3; D ambiguous. The CDR3 loop reads CASGLDHSGTDTQYF. CDR3 DNA sequence: TGTGCCAGTGGCCTCGACCATTCTGGAACAGATACGCAGTATTTT.